This T cell receptor beta chain appears in the sequencing data of a study of cytomegalovirus exposure and HLA in healthy donors. Study results and caveats: An analysis done earlier found most TCR beta V segments productive about 87% or about 30% of the time. In a later analysis, at a false discovery rate of 0.05, 15,000 to 20,000 TCR beta sequences were associated with HLA alleles. In a later analysis, TCR association rates varied by HLA locus: DRB1 most, HLA-C fewest.

This clone has a single count. Antigen: not known. Vbeta (60) and Jbeta (13) primers were used in the PCR. Libraries were prepared by immunoSEQ multiplex PCR; TCRdb keeps only in-frame clonotypes and omits some of them. Of some 150,000 clones in the sample, less than 80% were seen once. This CDR3 region has 16 residues. The germline V gene has CDR1 MDHEN and CDR2 SYDVKM. V lost 2 bases and J lost 6; bases outside the gene matches: 9. This receptor was taken from a female donor in good health and CMV-seropositive. The sample consisted of PBMCs. The chain couples TRBV28 to TRBJ2-7; the match to TRBD2 covers 11 bases. The CDR3 here is CASSLGEASGGFEQYF. CDR3 sequence (DNA): TGTGCCAGCAGTTTAGGGGAGGCTAGCGGGGGGTTCGAGCAGTACTTC.